This TCR beta chain was sequenced for a study of early T cells in non-severe SARS-CoV-2 infection. Study summary: The study sequenced bulk RNA from unsorted whole blood, with chains unpaired. The study's findings and limits: Using VDJdb, the matching emphasized anti-spike CD8 responses while missing private and CD4 specificities.

CDR1 is SEHNR and CDR2 is FQNEAQ in the germline V gene (reference sequence). The V end lost 2 bases, the J end lost 3 bases, and 14 bases lay between the germline ends. The CDR3 has 15 residues. The sample holds many counts of this clonotype. Its matching antigen is unknown. Separate cDNA molecules each had unique molecular identifiers attached to them. TCRdb itself ran the 5' RACE reads through MiXCR, one entry per CDR3 protein. Of around 67,000 distinct CDR3 sequences in the sample, around 13% were seen once. The chain recombines TRBV7-9 with TRBJ2-7; D may be TRBD1 (6 bases). The receptor's source is an adult who was a healthcare worker with PCR-confirmed SARS-CoV-2 infection or an uninfected control (not recorded which). The sample consisted of whole blood. The CDR3 DNA reads as TGTGCCAGCAGCTTAAGCAGGGGCCCTGACTACGAGCAGTACTTC. As protein: CASSLSRGPDYEQYF.